One and the same sample provided the 27 T cell receptor beta chains below, sequenced in a study of cytomegalovirus exposure and HLA in healthy donors. The table came from immunoSEQ multiplex PCR; TCRdb's copy has only in-frame clones and leaves some out. The sample contains 150,000 to 250,000 clones, about 81% of which appear only once. The sample was PBMCs. These receptor sequences come from a woman aged 25 to 39 in good health and CMV-seronegative.

The V call is TRBV7-9, the J call TRBJ2-5; 7 nucleotides line up with TRBD1. The V gene's germline CDR1 is SEHNR and CDR2 FQNEAQ (reference sequence). Unmatched junction bases numbered 7, after V lost 2 bases and J lost 4 bases. This CDR3 region has 15 residues. CDR3 nucleotide sequence: TGTGCCAGCAGCTTAAGAGGGGGCCTTCGAGAGACCCAGTACTTC. Translating it yields CASSLRGGLRETQYF.

The chain recombines TRBV10-3 with TRBJ2-7; 11 bases map to TRBD2. V lost 6 bases, J lost 3 bases, and 7 bases stayed unmatched. Germline V gene lookup returns CDR1 ENHRY and CDR2 SYGVKD. The CDR3 covers 15 residues. The CDR3 coding sequence is TGTGCCATCAGCTACACCGGGACTAGCGGCTACGAGCAGTACTTC. It is translated as CAISYTGTSGYEQYF.

The V and J genes are TRBV5-1 and TRBJ2-7, with D perhaps TRBD1 (6 bases). The CDR3 spans 14 residues. The ends were cut back, 4 bases at V and 0 bases at J, with 11 bases in the middle. Germline loops: CDR1 SGHRS, CDR2 YFSETQ. The CDR3 sequence is CASSPQGSSYEQYF. CDR3 in DNA: TGCGCCAGCAGCCCACAGGGTAGCTCCTACGAGCAGTACTTC. The full variable domain, with the rest looked up from reference TRBV5-1 and TRBJ2-7, is KAGVTQTPRYLIKTRGQQVTLSCSPISGHRSVSWYQQTPGQGLQFLFEYFSETQRNKGNFPGRFSGRQFSNSRSEMNVSTLELGDSALYLCASSPQGSSYEQYFGPGTRLTVT.

The CDR3, as DNA: TGCAGCGTTTGGTTCGGCAGGGGGCCCGAGCAGTACTTC. Translated: CSVWFGRGPEQYF. V gene TRBV29-1 combines with J gene TRBJ2-7, with 8 positions matching TRBD1. Germline trimming cut 5 bases from V and 6 bases from J; bases unmatched to any gene: 9. Per germline, CDR1 SQVTM and CDR2 ANQGSEA. The CDR3 totals 13 residues.

The rearrangement links TRBV9 to TRBJ2-3, with a tentative D call TRBD2 (7 bases). Per germline, CDR1 SGDLS and CDR2 YYNGEE. V was trimmed by 2 bases and J by 7 bases, leaving 26 bases between them. This CDR3 contains 18 residues. The CDR3 protein is CASSVPQVGGGPSYTQYF. CDR3 nucleotides: TGTGCCAGCAGCGTCCCCCAAGTAGGGGGGGGCCCCTCCTATACGCAGTATTTT.

This clone has more than one count but fewer than ten. The J gene is TRBJ1-2, the V gene TRBV5-1; D remains unclear. The CDR3 runs to 14 residues. V gave up 1 base and J gave up 3 bases, with 10 bases separating them. Germline V gene sequence: CDR1 SGHRS, CDR2 YFSETQ. CDR3 residues: CASSLIRVDYGYTF. The CDR3 nucleotides read TGCGCCAGCAGCTTGATAAGAGTAGACTATGGCTACACCTTC.

The V gene is TRBV7-2, the J gene TRBJ2-7, with 12 bases aligning to TRBD1. The J segment lost 5 bases and the V segment lost 2 bases, leaving 4 bases of the junction unmatched. The CDR3 runs 15 residues. CDR1 and CDR2 from the germline V gene are SGHTA and FQGNSA. The CDR3 nucleotides are TGTGCCAGCAGCTTACGGGGGACAGGGGGCAACGAGCAGTACTTC. Its translation is CASSLRGTGGNEQYF.

Regarding this clone: At one boundary the junction diverges from the germline segment, which might be a read error. This chain links TRBV6-6 with TRBJ1-2; no definite D call. Germline CDR1 reads MNHNY; CDR2 reads SVGAGI (reference sequence). The CDR3 runs to 15 residues. In nucleotides, the CDR3 is TGTGCCAGCAGTTACTCGGTCCAGGTCAACTCTGGCTACACCTTC. Translated: CASSYSVQVNSGYTF.

In this sample, this clone turned up a few times. This sample includes further DNA sequences coding for the same CDR3. The genes are TRBV28 and TRBJ1-2, with D unclear. The V gene's germline CDR1 is MDHEN and CDR2 SYDVKM. V was trimmed by 3 bases and J by 4 bases, leaving 6 bases between them. The CDR3 runs to 12 residues. CDR3 loop: CASSFRGYGYTF. The CDR3 DNA reads as TGTGCCAGCAGTTTTAGAGGCTATGGCTACACCTTC.

This clone occurred once. V gene TRBV6-1 combines with J gene TRBJ2-3; D might be TRBD2 (6 bases). The CDR3 is 15 amino acids. Trimming stripped 6 bases from V and 0 bases from J, with 13 bases between. Per germline, CDR1 MNHNS and CDR2 SASEGT. CDR3: CASSTGLRSTDTQYF. As DNA, the CDR3 is TGTGCCAGCAGCACGGGACTGCGAAGCACAGATACGCAGTATTTT.

This chain joins TRBV29-1 and TRBJ1-5; 8 bases are shared with TRBD1. J was trimmed by 7 bases and V by 6 bases; bases with no gene match: 5. Germline CDR1 is SQVTM and CDR2 is ANQGSEA. The CDR3 consists of 12 residues. The CDR3 DNA is TGCAGCGTCGGGACAGGAGCCCAGCCCCAGCATTTT. Translation: CSVGTGAQPQHF.

V usage is TRBV5-1 and J usage is TRBJ2-6; 8 bases agree with TRBD1. The V gene's germline CDR1 is SGHRS and CDR2 YFSETQ. The CDR3 consists of 16 residues. Germline trimming cut 7 bases from V and 2 bases from J; bases unmatched to any gene: 8. The CDR3 region is CASQAGGSPGANVLTF. CDR3 nucleotide sequence: TGCGCCAGCCAGGCAGGGGGCTCCCCTGGGGCCAACGTCCTGACTTTC.

The chain joins TRBV27 to TRBJ2-2; the match to TRBD2 covers 8 bases. This CDR3 region has 17 residues. V lost 2 bases, J lost 0 bases, and 5 bases stayed unmatched. Germline V gene sequence: CDR1 MNHEY, CDR2 SMNVEV (reference sequence). CDR3 sequence (DNA): TGTGCCAGCAGTTTACCGATTAGCGGGGCGAACACCGGGGAGCTGTTTTTT. This encodes CASSLPISGANTGELFF.

The chain combines TRBV13 with TRBJ1-1; D uncertain. Germline CDR1 reads PRHDT; CDR2 reads FYEKMQ (reference sequence). V dropped 5 bases and J dropped 0 bases, with 7 bases sitting between them. CDR3 length: 13 residues. The CDR3 spells CASSENMNTEAFF. The CDR3 DNA is TGTGCCAGCAGCGAAAACATGAACACTGAAGCTTTCTTT.

The chain employs TRBV30 and TRBJ1-2, with D possibly matching TRBD1 (6 bases). V was cut by 6 bases and J by 7 bases, with 9 bases left in between. The CDR3 consists of 10 residues. Per the germline V gene, CDR1 is GTSNPN and CDR2 is SVGIG (reference sequence). The CDR3 protein is CACQGFGYTF. CDR3 DNA: TGTGCCTGCCAGGGGTTTGGCTACACCTTC.

The chain is built from TRBV5-4 and TRBJ2-7; tentative D call: TRBD2 (6 bases). CDR3 length: 16 amino acids. Looked up from germline, CDR1 is SGHNT and CDR2 is YYREEE (reference sequence). The V end was cut by 5 bases, the J end by 6 bases, with 24 bases between. The CDR3 loop reads CASSPGERRQSFEQYF. The CDR3, as DNA: TGTGCCAGCAGTCCGGGGGAACGGCGCCAAAGCTTCGAGCAGTACTTC.

V is TRBV4-2 and J is TRBJ1-5; the D gene is possibly TRBD1 (6 bases). This CDR3 is 17 amino acids long. Germline V gene sequence: CDR1 LGHNA, CDR2 YNFKEQ. V gave up 0 bases and J gave up 2 bases, with 14 bases separating them. The CDR3 is CASSQDVGTKGNQPQHF. CDR3 bases: TGTGCCAGCAGCCAAGACGTTGGGACAAAGGGCAATCAGCCCCAGCATTTT.

There are a few counts of this clone. V and J are TRBV7-6 and TRBJ2-1, with 9 bases that match TRBD1. The CDR3 loop spans 15 amino acids. V trimming: 3 bases; J trimming: 7 bases; junction bases outside the gene matches: 7. The germline CDR1 and CDR2 sequences are SGHVS and FNYEAQ. CDR3 in DNA: TGTGCCAGCAGCTTCGGAACAGGGGGCTGGAATGAGCAGTTCTTC. As protein: CASSFGTGGWNEQFF.

V usage is TRBV9 and J usage is TRBJ2-7; D call uncertain. The CDR3 is 18 residues long. The V end was cut by 0 bases, the J end by 1 base, with 20 bases between. CDR1 and CDR2 from the germline V gene are SGDLS and YYNGEE. CDR3 protein: CASSVGPSARSWSYEQYF. CDR3 in DNA: TGTGCCAGCAGCGTAGGTCCTTCCGCGCGGAGTTGGTCCTACGAGCAGTACTTC.

The DNA for the CDR3 is TGCGCCAGCAGCTCACGACAGCAAGAGACCCAGTACTTC. It translates to CASSSRQQETQYF. The chain is built from TRBV5-1 and TRBJ2-5; weak D call: TRBD1 (5 bases). Trimming left V 3 bases short and J 2 bases short, with 8 bases between. Germline V gene sequence: CDR1 SGHRS, CDR2 YFSETQ. CDR3 length: 13 residues.

This rearrangement joins TRBV5-4 to TRBJ2-1; the D gene is possibly TRBD1 (7 bases). Germline values: CDR1 SGHNT, CDR2 YYREEE (reference sequence). This CDR3 has 17 residues. Trimming removed 4 bases from V and 1 base from J, with 18 bases in between. This CDR3 is CASSIGGGAVSYNEQFF. CDR3 coding DNA: TGTGCCAGCAGCATTGGAGGGGGCGCGGTTTCCTACAATGAGCAGTTCTTC.

The V and J genes are TRBV6-6 and TRBJ2-7, with 13 bases matching TRBD2. Germline V lookup: CDR1 MNHNY, CDR2 SVGAGI (reference sequence). The CDR3 contains 16 residues. Trimming removed 1 base from V and 0 bases from J; junction bases left unmatched: 0. The CDR3 protein is CASSYWTSGSSYEQYF. CDR3 sequence (DNA): TGTGCCAGCAGTTACTGGACTAGCGGGAGCTCCTACGAGCAGTACTTC.

The chain combines TRBV5-1 with TRBJ1-4; no definite D call. The CDR3 extends over 16 amino acids. Germline CDR1 SGHRS, CDR2 YFSETQ. With 4 bases removed from V and 0 bases from J, the gap between germline ends came to 13 bases. CDR3 DNA: TGCGCCAGCAGCCAGTATACATCGACAACTAATGAAAAACTGTTTTTT. Its protein product is CASSQYTSTTNEKLFF.

This clone was seen just once. The V gene is TRBV20-1, the J gene TRBJ1-1; D remains unclear. Per the germline V gene, CDR1 is DFQATT and CDR2 is SNEGSKA (reference sequence). The V end was cut by 3 bases, the J end by 8 bases, with 7 bases between. CDR3 length: 10 amino acids. The CDR3 spells CSASYGEAFF. The CDR3 nucleotides read TGCAGTGCTAGCTACGGGGAAGCTTTCTTT.

This clone was counted many times. The chain combines TRBV5-1 with TRBJ2-1; the match to TRBD1 covers 10 bases. This CDR3 comprises 14 residues. Trimming took 0 bases from V and 7 from J; bases not matched to a gene: 1. CDR1 SGHRS and CDR2 YFSETQ come from the germline V gene. The CDR3 nucleotides are TGCGCCAGCAGCTTGGGACAGGGGGCGAATGAGCAGTTCTTC. Protein sequence: CASSLGQGANEQFF.

The gene calls are TRBV7-3 and TRBJ2-2, with 8 nucleotides matching TRBD1. V shed 4 bases and J 9 bases; nucleotides not matched to a gene: 4. The CDR3 contains 13 residues. From germline, CDR1 is SGHTA and CDR2 FQGTGA. The CDR3: CASSSSGGRELFF. The CDR3 nucleotides are TGTGCCAGCAGCTCGTCAGGGGGCCGGGAGCTGTTTTTT. The full variable domain, completed using reference TRBV7-3 and TRBJ2-2, is GAGVSQTPSNKVTEKGKYVELRCDPISGHTALYWYRQSLGQGPEFLIYFQGTGAADDSGLPNDRFFAVRPEGSVSTLKIQRTERGDSAVYLCASSSSGGRELFFGEGSRLTVL.

As regards this clone: This same CDR3 is encoded by further DNA sequences in the sample. The chain recombines TRBV6-1 with TRBJ2-7, with TRBD2 identical over 7 bases. Unmatched junction bases numbered 2, after V lost 5 bases and J lost 1 base. Germline lookup yields CDR1 MNHNS and CDR2 SASEGT. The CDR3 covers 13 residues. The CDR3: CASSRSGSYEQYF. DNA of the CDR3: TGTGCCAGCAGTCGTAGCGGGTCCTACGAGCAGTACTTC.